Listed here are 8 T cell receptor beta chains from one sample, sequenced in a study of blood T cell repertoires in COVID-19. Measured with immunoSEQ multiplex PCR; TCRdb has only the in-frame clones, and not every one. Seen here are about 190,000 clones, 70% to 85% observed once, and the top ten hold 15% to 20%. The sequencing sample was made of PBMCs or T cells enriched from blood (not recorded which). The receptors here all came from a woman aged 50 to 60 who had recovered from COVID-19.

J is TRBJ2-1 and V is TRBV15, with a tentative D call TRBD2 (5 bases). The V end was cut by 1 base, the J end by 0 bases, with 7 bases between. Germline lookup yields CDR1 LNHNV and CDR2 YYDKDF (reference sequence). The CDR3 is made up of 15 amino acids. DNA for the CDR3: TGTGCCACCAGCAGAGTAGGGAGCTCCTACAATGAGCAGTTCTTC. Encoded protein: CATSRVGSSYNEQFF.

The V and J genes are TRBV30 and TRBJ1-3; D is unresolved. The V end lost 4 bases, the J end lost 0 bases, and 7 bases lay between the germline ends. This CDR3 is 13 amino acids long. The germline V gene encodes CDR1 GTSNPN and CDR2 SVGIG (reference sequence). As DNA, the CDR3 is TGTGCCTGGACGAGTGACTCTGGAAACACCATATATTTT. This encodes CAWTSDSGNTIYF.

The V call is TRBV28, the J call TRBJ2-3; D might be TRBD1 (6 bases). CDR3 length: 17 residues. V shed 3 bases and J shed 7 bases, with 23 bases lying between them. Germline V gene sequence: CDR1 MDHEN, CDR2 SYDVKM. CDR3 DNA: TGTGCCAGCAGTTTTGGGGGTATGGGGGCGGAATTGAATACGCAGTATTTT. Protein product: CASSFGGMGAELNTQYF.

This clone was picked up many times. The chain carries TRBV19 and TRBJ2-1; 12 bases match TRBD1. V was clipped by 5 bases and J by 5 bases; unmatched bases: 4. The CDR3 runs 15 residues. Germline V gene sequence: CDR1 LNHDA, CDR2 SQIVND (reference sequence). CDR3 in amino acids: CASSGGTGGHNEQFF. The CDR3 DNA reads as TGTGCCAGTAGTGGGGGGACAGGGGGCCACAATGAGCAGTTCTTC. The full variable domain, with the rest looked up from reference TRBV19 and TRBJ2-1, is DGGITQSPKYLFRKEGQNVTLSCEQNLNHDAMYWYRQDPGQGLRLIYYSQIVNDFQKGDIAEGYSVSREKKESFPLTVTSAQKNPTAFYLCASSGGTGGHNEQFFGPGTRLTVL.

The rearrangement joins TRBV27 to TRBJ2-7, with D tentatively TRBD1 (5 bases). Trimming removed 5 bases at V and 1 base at J, with 9 bases between. This CDR3 comprises 13 residues. Germline CDR1 is MNHEY and CDR2 is SMNVEV (reference sequence). In DNA, the CDR3 is TGTGCCAGCAGTACGACAGTTTCCTACGAGCAGTACTTC. It translates to CASSTTVSYEQYF.

The J gene is TRBJ2-7, the V gene TRBV6-5; 7 bases fit TRBD1. Trimming at V came to 8 bases and at J to 3 bases, leaving 4 bases not matched to a gene. There are 12 residues in the CDR3. CDR1 is MNHEY and CDR2 is SVGAGI in the germline V gene. DNA of the CDR3: TGTGCCAGCGCGGACAGGATCTACGAGCAGTACTTC. It translates to CASADRIYEQYF.

The J gene is TRBJ2-5, the V gene TRBV11-2; D uncertain. Trimming took 1 base from V and 6 from J, leaving 6 bases between them. CDR3 length: 12 amino acids. Germline values: CDR1 SGHAT, CDR2 FQNNGV. CDR3 amino acids: CASSLATQTQYF. CDR3 coding DNA: TGTGCCAGCAGCTTAGCCACACAGACCCAGTACTTC.

The rearrangement joins TRBV28 to TRBJ1-6; 7 bases fit TRBD1. J was trimmed by 5 bases and V by 6 bases; bases with no gene match: 4. Germline CDR1 and CDR2: MDHEN and SYDVKM. The CDR3 consists of 14 residues. The CDR3 DNA reads TGTGCCAGCAGCCCACAGGGGAATAATTCACCCCTCCACTTT. Protein product: CASSPQGNNSPLHF.